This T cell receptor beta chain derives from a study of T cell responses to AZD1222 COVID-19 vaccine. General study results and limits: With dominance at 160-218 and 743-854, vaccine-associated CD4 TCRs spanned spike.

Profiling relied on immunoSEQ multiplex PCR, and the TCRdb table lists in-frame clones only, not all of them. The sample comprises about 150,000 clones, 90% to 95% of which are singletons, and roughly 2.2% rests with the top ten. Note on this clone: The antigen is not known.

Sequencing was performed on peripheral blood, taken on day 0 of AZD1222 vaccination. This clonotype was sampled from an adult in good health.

The CDR3 nucleotides are TGTGCCGGGTCAAATTTAGGGGCCAACGTCCTGACTTTC. This encodes CAGSNLGANVLTF. This chain links TRBV19 with TRBJ2-6; D ambiguous. V dropped 11 bases and J dropped 4 bases, with 12 bases sitting between them. The CDR3 is made up of 13 amino acids. The V gene's germline CDR1 is LNHDA and CDR2 SQIVND (reference sequence).